This T cell receptor beta chain is drawn from a study of T-cell reconstitution after alpha-beta-depleted transplantation in children (dated by TCRdb to between 2015 and 2016). Study-wide context: Using TCR repertoire profiling, the study quantitatively followed how T-cell immune reconstitution unfolded in children after TCRalphabeta/CD19-depleted allogeneic hematopoietic cell transplantation. Overall study outcomes, separate from this receptor: Hyperexpanded clone frequencies declined over subsequent months; after one year, T-cell counts and TCRbeta diversity were mostly attributed to newly produced T cells. In some patients, the high TCRbeta diversity seen at day 60 was put down to recipient T cells and intrathymic progenitors that had survived conditioning. Apparently early alphabetaT-cell count recovery about two months after transplant reportedly relied on only several hundred rapidly expanded clones derived from non-depleted graft cells.

The library was generated by PCR. Sequencer: Illumina HiSeq 2500. TCR library preparation used molecular barcoding, with unique molecular identifiers applied to normalize quantification of the TCRbeta repertoire. Through fastp at Q25 and MiXCR, TCRdb rebuilt clones from the public reads, retaining in-frame beta chains. A single entry per CDR3 protein holds the most common genes and DNA from its merged rows. This sample lists some 830,000 distinct CDR3 sequences; 16% were detected once. The ten largest clones capture around 4.5% of the sample. Via the germline V gene, CDR1 is SGHTA and CDR2 FQGTGA. Trimming takes 3 bases from V and 6 bases from J, and the germline ends sit 8 bases apart. Spanning cysteine to phenylalanine, the CDR3 consists of 13 amino acids. Only the CDR3 DNA stays, 39 bases, in frame from base 1. What this sample's treatment or condition label stands for: allogeneic hematopoietic cell transplantation with graft depleted of TCRalphabeta T cells and CD19 B cells. The children who served as transplant recipients had been given grafts of TCRalphabeta/CD19-depleted allogeneic hematopoietic cells.

Worth noting for this clonotype: Its antigen target is currently unknown. Base qualities were left out, and no much larger clone turns up one base away.

The sequence links TRBV7-3 to TRBJ2-2; no D segment can be confidently identified. This sequence originates from a male patient under 18 who had a stem cell transplant for acute lymphoblastic leukemia, so the T cells may come from the graft donor. The sequenced sample was PBMCs, mostly from graft donor cells, obtained 360 days after TCRalphabeta/CD19-depleted stem cell transplant. The DNA reads as follows: TGTGCCAGCAGCTTTGCCGACGCCGGGGAGCTGTTTTTT. Its protein product is CASSFADAGELFF.